This T cell receptor (beta chain) was obtained from a study of T cell changes during pregnancy in multiple sclerosis. Only in-frame clones appear in the TCRdb table, and some are missing; sequencing was by immunoSEQ multiplex PCR. The repertoire consists of tens of thousands of clones, with 80% to 95% occurring once and the leading ten covering 2.5% to 3%. Trimming cost V 4 bases and J 1 base; bases outside gene matches: 4. The CDR3 covers 14 residues. Germline-derived CDR1 and CDR2 are SGHRS and YFSETQ. The chain carries TRBV5-1 and TRBJ1-1; TRBD1 matches at 7 bases. This sequence originates from a female donor in good health, enrolled as a control in a pregnancy study. The sequencing used peripheral blood, collected in the third trimester of pregnancy. This CDR3 is CASSPGTANTEAFF. DNA for the CDR3: TGCGCCAGCAGCCCTGGGACAGCGAACACTGAAGCTTTCTTT.